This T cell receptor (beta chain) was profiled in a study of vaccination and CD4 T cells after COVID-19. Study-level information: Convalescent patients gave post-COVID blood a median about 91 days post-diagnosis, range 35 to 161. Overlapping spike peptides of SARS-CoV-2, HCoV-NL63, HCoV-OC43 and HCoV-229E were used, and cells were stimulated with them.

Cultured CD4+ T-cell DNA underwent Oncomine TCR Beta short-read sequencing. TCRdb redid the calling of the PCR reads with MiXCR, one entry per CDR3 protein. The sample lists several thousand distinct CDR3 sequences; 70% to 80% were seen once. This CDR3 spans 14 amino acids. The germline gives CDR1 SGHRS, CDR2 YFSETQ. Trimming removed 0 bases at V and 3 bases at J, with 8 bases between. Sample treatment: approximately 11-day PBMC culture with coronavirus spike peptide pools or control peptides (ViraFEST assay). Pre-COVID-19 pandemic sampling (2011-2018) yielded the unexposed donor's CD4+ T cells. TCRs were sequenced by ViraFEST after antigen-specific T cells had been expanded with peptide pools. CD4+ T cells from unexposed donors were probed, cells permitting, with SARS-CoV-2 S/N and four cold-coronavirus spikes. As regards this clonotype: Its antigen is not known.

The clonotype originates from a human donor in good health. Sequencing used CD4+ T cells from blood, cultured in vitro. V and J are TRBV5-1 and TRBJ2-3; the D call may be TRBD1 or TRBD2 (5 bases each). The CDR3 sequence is CASSLAGRTDTQYF. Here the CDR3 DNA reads TGCGCCAGCAGCTTGGCGGGACGGACAGATACGCAGTATTTT.